This TCR beta chain was captured by sequencing in a study of blood T cells in healthy people across ages. Background on the study: Template switching picked up about one barcoded beta molecule for each two T cells.

This clonotype occurred many times. Its specificity is unknown. CDR3 size: 15 residues. The trim removed 4 bases at V and 4 bases at J, leaving 13 bases unmatched. Germline CDR1 and CDR2: SQVTM and ANQGSEA. Together with a sample-barcoded 5' primer, a J-beta primer mix was included in a second PCR lasting roughly 6 to 12 cycles. Tagging of each cDNA molecule was performed by a template-switch adaptor with 12 random nucleotides. MiXCR was run by TCRdb on the 5' RACE reads, yielding one entry per CDR3 protein. This sample has almost 300,000 distinct CDR3 sequences, with around 30% found just once. Notes on the study in general: The study could not conclusively compare naive and antigen-experienced cells, given its unsorted PBMCs. Age showed a roughly linear inverse relationship with TCR beta diversity per million T cells.

This rearrangement joins TRBV29-1 to TRBJ2-7, with 7 bases matching TRBD2. Sequenced material: blood. The clonotype originates from a woman aged 70-85 years in good health. The CDR3: CSVVEGSGTRYEQYF. The CDR3 DNA reads TGCAGCGTTGTCGAGGGAAGCGGGACCAGATACGAGCAGTACTTC.